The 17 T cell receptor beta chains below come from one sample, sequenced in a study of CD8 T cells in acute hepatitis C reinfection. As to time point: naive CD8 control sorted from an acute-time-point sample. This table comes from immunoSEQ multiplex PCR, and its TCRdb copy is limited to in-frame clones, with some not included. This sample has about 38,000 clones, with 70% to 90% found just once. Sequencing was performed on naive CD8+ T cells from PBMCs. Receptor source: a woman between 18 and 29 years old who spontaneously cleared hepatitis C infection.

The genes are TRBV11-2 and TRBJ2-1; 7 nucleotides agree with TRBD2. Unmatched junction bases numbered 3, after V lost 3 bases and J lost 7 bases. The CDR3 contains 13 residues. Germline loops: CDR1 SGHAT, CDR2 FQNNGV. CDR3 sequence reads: CASSLGGWNEQFF. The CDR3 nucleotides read TGTGCCAGCAGCTTGGGGGGGTGGAATGAGCAGTTCTTC.

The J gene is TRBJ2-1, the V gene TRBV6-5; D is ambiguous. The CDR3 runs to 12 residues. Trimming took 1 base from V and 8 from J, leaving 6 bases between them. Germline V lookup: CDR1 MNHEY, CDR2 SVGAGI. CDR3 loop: CASSYFDDEQFF. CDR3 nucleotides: TGTGCCAGCAGTTACTTCGATGATGAGCAGTTCTTC.

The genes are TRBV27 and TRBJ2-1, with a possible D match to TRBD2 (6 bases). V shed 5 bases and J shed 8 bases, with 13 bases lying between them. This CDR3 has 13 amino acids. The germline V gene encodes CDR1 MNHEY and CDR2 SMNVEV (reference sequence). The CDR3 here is CASSPDRGDEQFF. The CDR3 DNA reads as TGTGCCAGCAGTCCCGACCGCGGGGATGAGCAGTTCTTC.

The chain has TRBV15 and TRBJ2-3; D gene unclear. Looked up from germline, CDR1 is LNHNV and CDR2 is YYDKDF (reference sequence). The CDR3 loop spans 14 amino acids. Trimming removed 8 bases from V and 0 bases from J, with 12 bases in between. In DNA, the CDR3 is TGTGCCACCGGTAGGCGGAGTAGCACAGATACGCAGTATTTT. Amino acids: CATGRRSSTDTQYF.

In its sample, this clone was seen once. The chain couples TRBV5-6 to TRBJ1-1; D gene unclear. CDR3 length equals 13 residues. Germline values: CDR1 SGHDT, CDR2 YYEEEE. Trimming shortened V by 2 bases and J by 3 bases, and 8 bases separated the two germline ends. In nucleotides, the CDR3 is TGTGCCAGCAGCTTTGGGTATTACACTGAAGCTTTCTTT. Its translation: CASSFGYYTEAFF.

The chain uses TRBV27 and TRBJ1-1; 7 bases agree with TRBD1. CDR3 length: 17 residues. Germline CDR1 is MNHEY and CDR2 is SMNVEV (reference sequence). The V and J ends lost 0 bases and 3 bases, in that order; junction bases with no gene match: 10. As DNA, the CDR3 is TGTGCCAGCAGTTTATCAGGGGGCGCGCAATGGTACACTGAAGCTTTCTTT. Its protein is CASSLSGGAQWYTEAFF.

This CDR3 reads CASSYAGRTDTQYF. In DNA, the CDR3 is TGTGCCAGCAGTTACGCGGGACGCACAGATACGCAGTATTTT. The J gene is TRBJ2-3, the V gene TRBV6-5; the D gene is possibly TRBD2 (6 bases). The germline gives CDR1 MNHEY, CDR2 SVGAGI. Deletions cut 2 bases from V and 1 base from J, with 7 bases between. The CDR3 totals 14 residues.

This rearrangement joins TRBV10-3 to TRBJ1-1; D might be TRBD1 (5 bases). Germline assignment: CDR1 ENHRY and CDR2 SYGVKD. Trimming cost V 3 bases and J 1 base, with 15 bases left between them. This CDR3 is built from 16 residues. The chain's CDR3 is CAISESMGLGNTEAFF. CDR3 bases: TGTGCCATCAGTGAAAGTATGGGGCTTGGGAACACTGAAGCTTTCTTT.

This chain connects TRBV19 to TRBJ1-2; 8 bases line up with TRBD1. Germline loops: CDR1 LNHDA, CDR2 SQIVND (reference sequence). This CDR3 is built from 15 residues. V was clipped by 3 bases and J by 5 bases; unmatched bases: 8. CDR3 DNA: TGTGCCAGTAGTATCTTCCTACAGGGGGGTTATGGCTACACCTTC. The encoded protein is CASSIFLQGGYGYTF.

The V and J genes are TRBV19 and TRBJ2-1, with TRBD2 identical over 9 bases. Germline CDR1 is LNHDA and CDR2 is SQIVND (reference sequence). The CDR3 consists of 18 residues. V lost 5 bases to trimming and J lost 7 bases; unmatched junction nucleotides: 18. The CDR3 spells CASSGGWGVAGDWNEQFF. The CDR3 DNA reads TGTGCCAGTAGTGGTGGATGGGGGGTAGCGGGAGATTGGAATGAGCAGTTCTTC.

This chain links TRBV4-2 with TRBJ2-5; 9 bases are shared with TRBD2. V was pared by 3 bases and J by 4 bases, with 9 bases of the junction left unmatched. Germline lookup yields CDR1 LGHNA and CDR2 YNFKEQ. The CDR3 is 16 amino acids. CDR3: CASSHLIAGVRETQYF. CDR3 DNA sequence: TGTGCCAGCAGCCACCTTATAGCGGGAGTACGAGAGACCCAGTACTTC.

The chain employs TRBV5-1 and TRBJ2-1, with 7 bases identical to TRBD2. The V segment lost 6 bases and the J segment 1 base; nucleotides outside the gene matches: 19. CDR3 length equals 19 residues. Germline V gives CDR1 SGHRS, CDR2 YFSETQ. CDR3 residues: CASKAGQTGLISSYNEQFF. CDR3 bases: TGCGCCAGCAAGGCCGGCCAGACGGGACTAATCAGTTCCTACAATGAGCAGTTCTTC.

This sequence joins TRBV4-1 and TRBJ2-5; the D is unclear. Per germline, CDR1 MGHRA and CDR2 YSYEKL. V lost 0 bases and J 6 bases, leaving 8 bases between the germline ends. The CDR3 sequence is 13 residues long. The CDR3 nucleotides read TGCGCCAGCAGCCAAGATCCAGGCCAGACCCAGTACTTC. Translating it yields CASSQDPGQTQYF.

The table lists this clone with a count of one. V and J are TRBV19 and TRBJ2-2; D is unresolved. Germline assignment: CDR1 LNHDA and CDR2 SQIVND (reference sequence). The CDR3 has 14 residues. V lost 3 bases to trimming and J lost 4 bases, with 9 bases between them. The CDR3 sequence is CASSMWQFTGELFF. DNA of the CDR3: TGTGCCAGTAGTATGTGGCAGTTCACCGGGGAGCTGTTTTTT.

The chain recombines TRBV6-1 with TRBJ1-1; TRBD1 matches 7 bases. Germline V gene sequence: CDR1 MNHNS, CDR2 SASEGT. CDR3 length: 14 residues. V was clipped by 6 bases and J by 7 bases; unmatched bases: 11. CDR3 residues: CASSERPRDSEAFF. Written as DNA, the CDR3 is TGTGCCAGCAGCGAAAGGCCGCGGGACAGTGAAGCTTTCTTT.

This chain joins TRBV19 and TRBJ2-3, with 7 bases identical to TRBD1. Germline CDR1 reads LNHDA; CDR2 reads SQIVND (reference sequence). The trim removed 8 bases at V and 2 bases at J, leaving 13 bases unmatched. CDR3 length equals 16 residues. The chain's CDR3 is CASVGLNGQDTDTQYF. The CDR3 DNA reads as TGTGCCAGTGTGGGCCTGAACGGACAGGACACAGATACGCAGTATTTT.

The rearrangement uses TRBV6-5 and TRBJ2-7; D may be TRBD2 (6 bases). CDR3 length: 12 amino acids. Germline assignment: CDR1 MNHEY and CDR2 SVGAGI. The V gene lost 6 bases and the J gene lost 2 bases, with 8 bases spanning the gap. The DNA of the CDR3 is TGTGCCAGCAGGGACTATGCCTACGAGCAGTACTTC. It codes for CASRDYAYEQYF.